This section outlines one T cell receptor (beta chain) sequence together with its context. Its antigen is currently unknown. The V gene end was trimmed by 8 bases and the J gene end by 7 bases; junction bases not matched to a gene: 4. The CDR3 extends over 14 amino acids. CDR1 is LNHNV and CDR2 is YYDKDF in the germline V gene (reference sequence). The data originate from a study of identical twins. Study conclusions and caveats: With abundant cord blood beta clonotypes, insertions were fewer; memory repertoires showed no such pattern. For monozygotic twins, models underestimated out-of-frame TCR alpha sharing. There is a chance that invariant MAIT and iNKT cells partially muddied zero-insertion analyses.

A universal primer site arose from template switching, and cDNA bore unique molecular identifiers. TCRdb re-called the 5' RACE reads through MiXCR, storing one row per CDR3 protein. Of approximately 600,000 distinct CDR3 sequences in the sample, 7.1% are singletons; the top ten hold approximately 1.5%. The same sample was also used in a study of yellow fever vaccine responses in identical twins.

The chain links TRBV15 to TRBJ2-1, with 14 bases aligning to TRBD2. Sequenced sample: PBMCs. This clonotype originated in a woman younger than 35 in good health. CDR3 sequence (DNA): TGTGCCACCGTGACTAGCGGGAGGGGAAATGAGCAGTTCTTC. It encodes CATVTSGRGNEQFF.